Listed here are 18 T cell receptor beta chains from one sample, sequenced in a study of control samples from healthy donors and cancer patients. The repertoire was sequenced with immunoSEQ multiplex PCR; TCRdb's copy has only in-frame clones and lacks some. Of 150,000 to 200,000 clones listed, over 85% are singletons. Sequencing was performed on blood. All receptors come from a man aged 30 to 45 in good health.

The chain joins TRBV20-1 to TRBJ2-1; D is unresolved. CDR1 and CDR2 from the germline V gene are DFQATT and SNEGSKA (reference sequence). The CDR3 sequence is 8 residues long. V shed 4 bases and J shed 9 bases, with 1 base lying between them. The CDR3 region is CSATEQFF. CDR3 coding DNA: TGCAGTGCTACTGAGCAGTTCTTC.

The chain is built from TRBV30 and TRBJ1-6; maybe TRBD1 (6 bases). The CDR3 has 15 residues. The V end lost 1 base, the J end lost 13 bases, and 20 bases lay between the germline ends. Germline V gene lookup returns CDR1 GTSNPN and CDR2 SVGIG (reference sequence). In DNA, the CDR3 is TGTGCCTGGAGTGAGTTGCGGGCAGGGAGGGGGCCCCTCCACTTT. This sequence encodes CAWSELRAGRGPLHF.

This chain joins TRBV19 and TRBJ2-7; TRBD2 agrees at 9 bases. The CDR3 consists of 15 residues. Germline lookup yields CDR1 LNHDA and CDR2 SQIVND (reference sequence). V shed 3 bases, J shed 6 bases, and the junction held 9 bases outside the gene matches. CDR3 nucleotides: TGTGCCAGTAGTATTACGGCTAGCGGGACCCCCGAGCAGTACTTC. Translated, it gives CASSITASGTPEQYF.

CDR3 loop: CASSPQPRALGSPLHF. The CDR3 DNA sequence: TGTGCCAGCTCACCCCAACCCAGGGCCCTTGGTTCACCCCTCCACTTT. The genes are TRBV18 and TRBJ1-6, with D perhaps matching TRBD1 (5 bases). Germline V gene data show CDR1 as KGHSH and CDR2 as LQKENI. V lost 3 bases, J lost 9 bases, and 18 bases lay in between. The CDR3 extends over 16 amino acids.

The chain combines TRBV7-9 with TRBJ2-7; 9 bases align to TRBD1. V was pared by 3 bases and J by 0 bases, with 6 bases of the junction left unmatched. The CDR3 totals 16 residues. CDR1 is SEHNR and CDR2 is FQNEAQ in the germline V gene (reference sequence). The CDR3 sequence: CASSFVVTGGSYEQYF. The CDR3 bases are TGTGCCAGCAGCTTTGTGGTGACAGGGGGCTCCTACGAGCAGTACTTC.

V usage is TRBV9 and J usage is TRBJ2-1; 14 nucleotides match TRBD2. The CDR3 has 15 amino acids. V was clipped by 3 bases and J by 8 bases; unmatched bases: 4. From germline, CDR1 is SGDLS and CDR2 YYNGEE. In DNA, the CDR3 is TGTGCCAGCAGCGCCGGGACTAGCGGGAGACATGAGCAGTTCTTC. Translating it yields CASSAGTSGRHEQFF.

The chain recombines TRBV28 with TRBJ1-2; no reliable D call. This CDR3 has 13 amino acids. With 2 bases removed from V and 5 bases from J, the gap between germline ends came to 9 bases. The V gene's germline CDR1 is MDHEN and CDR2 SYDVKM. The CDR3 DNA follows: TGTGCCAGCAGTTTACCAGGTGTATATGGCTACACCTTC. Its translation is CASSLPGVYGYTF.

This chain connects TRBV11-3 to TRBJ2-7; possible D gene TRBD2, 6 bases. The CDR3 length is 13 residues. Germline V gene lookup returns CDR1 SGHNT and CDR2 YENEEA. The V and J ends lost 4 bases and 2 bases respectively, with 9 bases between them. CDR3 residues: CASSSGSTYEQYF. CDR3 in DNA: TGTGCCAGCAGCTCCGGGAGTACCTACGAGCAGTACTTC.

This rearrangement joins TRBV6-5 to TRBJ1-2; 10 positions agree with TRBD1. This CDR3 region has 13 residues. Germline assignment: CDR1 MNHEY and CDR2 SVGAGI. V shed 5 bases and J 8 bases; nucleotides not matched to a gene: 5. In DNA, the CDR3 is TGTGCCAGCAGTCCGACAGGGGGCGGGGGCTACACCTTC. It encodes CASSPTGGGGYTF.

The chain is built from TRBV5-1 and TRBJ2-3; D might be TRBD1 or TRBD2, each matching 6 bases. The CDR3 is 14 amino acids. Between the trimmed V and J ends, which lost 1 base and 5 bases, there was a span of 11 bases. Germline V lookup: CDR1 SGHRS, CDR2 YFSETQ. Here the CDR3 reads CASSLRGAEDTQYF. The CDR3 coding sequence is TGCGCCAGCAGCTTGAGGGGGGCGGAAGATACGCAGTATTTT.

This CDR3 is CASSPSGNTIYF. The CDR3 DNA sequence: TGTGCCAGCAGCCCGTCTGGAAACACCATATATTTT. This chain uses TRBV11-2 with TRBJ1-3, with no clear D. Germline-derived CDR1 and CDR2 are SGHAT and FQNNGV. The V end was cut by 5 bases, the J end by 1 base, with 3 bases between. The CDR3 extends over 12 amino acids. The full variable domain, with the rest looked up from reference TRBV11-2 and TRBJ1-3, is EAGVAQSPRYKIIEKRQSVAFWCNPISGHATLYWYQQILGQGPKLLIQFQNNGVVDDSQLPKDRFSAERLKGVDSTLKIQPAKLEDSAVYLCASSPSGNTIYFGEGSWLTVV.

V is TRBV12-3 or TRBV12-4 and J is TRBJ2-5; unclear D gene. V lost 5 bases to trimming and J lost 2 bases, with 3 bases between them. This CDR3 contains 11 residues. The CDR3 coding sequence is TGTGCCAGCAGTGGACAAGAGACCCAGTACTTC. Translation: CASSGQETQYF.

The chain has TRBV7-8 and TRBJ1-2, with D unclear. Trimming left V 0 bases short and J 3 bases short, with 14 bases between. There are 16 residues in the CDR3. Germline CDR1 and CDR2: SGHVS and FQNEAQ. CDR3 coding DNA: TGTGCCAGCAGCTTAGCCCCTACGACAAGAGACTATGGCTACACCTTC. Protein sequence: CASSLAPTTRDYGYTF. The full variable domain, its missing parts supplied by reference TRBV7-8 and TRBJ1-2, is GAGVSQSPRYKVAKRGQDVALRCDPISGHVSLFWYQQALGQGPEFLTYFQNEAQLDKSGLPSDRFFAERPEGSVSTLKIQRTQQEDSAVYLCASSLAPTTRDYGYTFGSGTRLTVV.

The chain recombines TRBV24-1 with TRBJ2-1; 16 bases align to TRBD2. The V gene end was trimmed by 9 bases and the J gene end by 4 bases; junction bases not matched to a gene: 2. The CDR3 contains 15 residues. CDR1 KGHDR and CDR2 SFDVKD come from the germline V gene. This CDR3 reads CATGTSGGDYNEQFF. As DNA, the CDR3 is TGTGCCACCGGGACTAGCGGGGGGGATTACAATGAGCAGTTCTTC.

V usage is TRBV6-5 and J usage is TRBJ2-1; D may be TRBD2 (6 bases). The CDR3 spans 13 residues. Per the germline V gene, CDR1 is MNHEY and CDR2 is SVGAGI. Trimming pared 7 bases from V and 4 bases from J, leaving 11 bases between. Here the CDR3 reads CASITGGYNEQFF. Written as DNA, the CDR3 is TGTGCCAGCATCACTGGGGGGTACAATGAGCAGTTCTTC.

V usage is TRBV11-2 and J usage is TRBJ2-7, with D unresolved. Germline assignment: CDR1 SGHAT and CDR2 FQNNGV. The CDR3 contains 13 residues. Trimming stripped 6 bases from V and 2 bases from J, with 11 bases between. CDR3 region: CASRALATYEQYF. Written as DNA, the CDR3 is TGTGCCAGCAGGGCCCTGGCTACCTACGAGCAGTACTTC.

CDR3 in amino acids: CASSVGDRGFSGNTIYF. The CDR3 nucleotides read TGTGCCAGCAGCGTAGGGGACAGGGGGTTCTCTGGAAACACCATATATTTT. V is TRBV9 and J is TRBJ1-3; TRBD1 matches at 11 bases. Unmatched junction bases numbered 2, after V lost 0 bases and J lost 0 bases. The germline V gene has CDR1 SGDLS and CDR2 YYNGEE. The CDR3 covers 17 residues. Supplemented by reference TRBV9 and TRBJ1-3, the full variable domain reads DSGVTQTPKHLITATGQRVTLRCSPRSGDLSVYWYQQSLDQGLQFLIQYYNGEERAKGNILERFSAQQFPDLHSELNLSSLELGDSALYFCASSVGDRGFSGNTIYFGEGSWLTVV.

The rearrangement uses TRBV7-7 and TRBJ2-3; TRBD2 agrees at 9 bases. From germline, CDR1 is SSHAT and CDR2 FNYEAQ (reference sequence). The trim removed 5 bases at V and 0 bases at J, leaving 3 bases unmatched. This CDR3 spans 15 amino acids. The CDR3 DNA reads TGTGCCAGCAGCGAGCTAGCGGGGAGCACAGATACGCAGTATTTT. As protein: CASSELAGSTDTQYF.